These T cell receptor beta chains were read from a single sample in a study of blood T cells in healthy people across ages. TCRdb reprocessed the 5' RACE reads via MiXCR and lists one record per CDR3 protein. The data show some 1.4 million distinct CDR3 sequences, 42% seen once. The sample comprised blood. Receptor source: a woman younger than 35 in good health. CDR3s include the opening cysteine and the closing phenylalanine or tryptophan. The D gene is left open where the match is weak. Clone sizes are given selectively: once, few, many, or a class where the clone is expanded.

D gene | J gene | V gene | clone size | CDR3 length | CDR3 DNA | CDR3 protein
. | TRBJ2-5 | TRBV6-2/TRBV6-3 | few | 16 | TGTGCCAGCAGGGAAACTAGTAGGGGTGTTCAAGAGACCCAGTACTTC | CASRETSRGVQETQYF
. | TRBJ1-4 | TRBV28 | . | 11 | TGTGCCAGCAGTTCCCTATCGAGGGTGTTTTTT | CASSSLSRVFF
. | TRBJ1-2 | TRBV6-5 | . | 12 | TGTGCCAGCAGTTGGGCAGGGAATGGCTACACCTTC | CASSWAGNGYTF
. | TRBJ1-1 | TRBV4-2 | . | 13 | TGTGCCAGCAGCCAAGACGTGGAGGGGGGTGCTTTCTTT | CASSQDVEGGAFF
. | TRBJ1-2 | TRBV2 | . | 12 | TGTGCCAGCAGACAGCTATCCTATGGCTACACCTTC | CASRQLSYGYTF
. | TRBJ1-1 | TRBV5-1 | . | 14 | TGCGCCAGCAGCTTTGACCTCATGAACACTGAAGCTTTCTTT | CASSFDLMNTEAFF
. | TRBJ1-1 | TRBV27 | . | 14 | TGTGCCAGCAGTTTATTTCGCGGGCACACTGAAGCTTTCTTT | CASSLFRGHTEAFF
. | TRBJ2-5 | TRBV25-1 | few | 13 | TGTGCCAGCACCCGGGGGCTCTGGGAGACCCAGTACTTC | CASTRGLWETQYF
TRBD2 | TRBJ2-1 | TRBV9 | . | 17 | TGTGCCAGCAGCGCGGGGGCGACTAGCGGGCGTTACAATGAGCAGTTCTTC | CASSAGATSGRYNEQFF
TRBD1 | TRBJ1-5 | TRBV6-1 | . | 16 | TGTGCCAGCAGCCCGGGACAGGGGGCGGGCAATCAGCCCCAGCATTTT | CASSPGQGAGNQPQHF
. | TRBJ2-5 | TRBV10-3 | few | 14 | TGTGCCATCAGTGATGCCGGGACGATAAATGAGCAGTACTTC | CAISDAGTINEQYF
TRBD1 | TRBJ1-4 | TRBV7-9 | few | 17 | TGTGCCAGCAGCTTAGCCACAGGGGCAACAACTAATGAAAAACTGTTTTTT | CASSLATGATTNEKLFF
TRBD2 | TRBJ2-1 | TRBV20-1 | . | 15 | TGCAGTGCTGAGCAATCGCGGGGGGGCCGGAATGAGCAGTTCTTC | CSAEQSRGGRNEQFF
. | TRBJ1-2 | TRBV6-6 | . | 17 | TGTGCCAGCAGTTATAAAGGGTCGAAAGGGGTCCACTATGGCTACACCTTC | CASSYKGSKGVHYGYTF
. | TRBJ1-4 | TRBV7-9 | . | 15 | TGTGCCAGCAGCTTAGCGGGGACGAATAAGGAAAAACTGTTTTTT | CASSLAGTNKEKLFF
. | TRBJ2-1 | TRBV3-1 | . | 15 | TGTGCCAGCAGCCAAGCTCCGGGGGATTACAATGAGCAGTTCTTC | CASSQAPGDYNEQFF
. | TRBJ2-1 | TRBV9 | few | 15 | TGTGCCAGCAGCGTAGCGGGGGATCGCTACAATGAGCAGTTCTTC | CASSVAGDRYNEQFF
. | TRBJ1-2 | TRBV11-2 | . | 15 | TGTGCCAGCAAGCCGATCCGGGACACAGACTATGGCTACACCTTC | CASKPIRDTDYGYTF
. | TRBJ2-5 | TRBV7-6 | . | 15 | TGTGCCAGCAGCTTAGTAGGGCTGGGGAAAGAGACCCAGTACTTC | CASSLVGLGKETQYF
. | TRBJ2-7 | TRBV3-1 | few | 14 | TGTGCCAGCAGCGACCCGGGACATTCGCCCGAGCAGTACTTC | CASSDPGHSPEQYF
. | TRBJ2-1 | TRBV25-1 | few | 14 | TGTGCCAGCAGTCGCAGGACCGCCTACAATGAGCAGTTCTTC | CASSRRTAYNEQFF
TRBD1 | TRBJ2-5 | TRBV12-3/TRBV12-4 | . | 15 | TGTGCCAGCAGTCGCCAAGGACAGGCCCAAGAGACCCAGTACTTC | CASSRQGQAQETQYF
. | TRBJ2-3 | TRBV20-1 | . | 11 | TGCAGTGCTCCCCTCTTAGGGACGCAGTATTTT | CSAPLLGTQYF
. | TRBJ1-2 | TRBV6-1 | . | 14 | TGTGCCATCAACCGCCCTGCAGGGAACTCTGGCTACACCTTC | CAINRPAGNSGYTF
. | TRBJ2-7 | TRBV7-2 | . | 13 | TGTGCCAGCAGCGCGAGGAGCTCCTACGAGCAGTACTTC | CASSARSSYEQYF
. | TRBJ1-2 | TRBV20-1 | . | 16 | TGCAGTGCTAGTTTAGAAGGCGGAACAATCTACTATGGCTACACCTTC | CSASLEGGTIYYGYTF
TRBD2 | TRBJ2-7 | TRBV25-1 | . | 15 | TGTGCCAGCAGTCTCCCAACGGGGGGAGGGAACGAGCAGTACTTC | CASSLPTGGGNEQYF
. | TRBJ1-3 | TRBV20-1 | . | 14 | TGCAGTGCGGTCCTGGGGGACTCTGGAAACACCATATATTTT | CSAVLGDSGNTIYF
TRBD1 | TRBJ1-2 | TRBV4-2 | . | 16 | TGTGCCAGCAGCCCCTACGTACAGGGGGCAGGCTATGGCTACACCTTC | CASSPYVQGAGYGYTF
. | TRBJ1-1 | TRBV14 | few | 15 | TGTGCCAGCAGCCACAATACGATTTTAGGCACTGAAGCTTTCTTT | CASSHNTILGTEAFF
. | TRBJ2-1 | TRBV12-3/TRBV12-4 | once | 14 | TGTGCCAGCAGTGGGGTCGGGTCAAACAATGAGCAGTTCTTC | CASSGVGSNNEQFF
. | TRBJ2-7 | TRBV9 | once | 15 | TGTGCCAGCAGCGTCCCGTCCCAACTTGCCTACGAGCAGTACTTC | CASSVPSQLAYEQYF